This T cell receptor (beta chain) was retrieved from a study of blood T cells in healthy people across ages. This clonotype appeared a few times. Its antigen is undetermined. A J-beta primer mix and a sample-barcoded 5' primer were used in a second PCR of roughly 6 to 12 cycles. TCRdb used MiXCR to reprocess the 5' RACE reads, holding one entry per CDR3 protein. The sample includes fewer than 800,000 distinct CDR3 sequences, roughly 25% of them seen just once. Study-wide results and caveats: A greater number of naive CD4+ cells and higher diversity distinguished long-lived donors from aged donors.

V lost 5 bases to trimming and J lost 4 bases; unmatched junction nucleotides: 10. Germline V lookup: CDR1 SGHVS, CDR2 FNYEAQ. The CDR3 has 17 amino acids. The same data also contributed to another study, on T cells of mothers and their children. That work contributes: The study sampled three healthy Caucasian mothers and their six children. All RNA that had been extracted was used for cDNA synthesis at approximately 1.5 ug per 15 ul. Biologically related mothers and children overlapped slightly more than unrelated pairs, a non-significant difference.

The V gene is TRBV7-6, the J gene TRBJ2-2; TRBD1 matches 10 bases. The sequence was obtained from a boy between 10 and 17 years old in good health. Source material: blood. The CDR3: CASSPSTGGRGTGELFF. The CDR3, as DNA: TGTGCCAGCAGCCCCTCGACAGGGGGCCGTGGCACCGGGGAGCTGTTTTTT.